Listed below are T cell receptor beta chains from one sample, sequenced in a study of regulatory T cells in long-lasting Graves disease. MiXCR was run by TCRdb on the multiplex PCR reads, yielding one entry per CDR3 protein. This sample has 400,000 to 500,000 distinct CDR3 sequences; 15% occur once, and the top ten carry about 8.2%. This sample was also put to use in a study of T cells in Graves' hyperthyroidism and ophthalmopathy.

Sequenced material: peripheral blood mononuclear cells (PBMCs), taken at new diagnosis, from a patient treated with antithyroid drugs. These receptors were taken from a woman aged 40 to 50 with Graves disease. The CDR3 runs from the conserved cysteine through the conserved F or W. Fields, in order: clone size, J gene, D gene, V gene, CDR3 DNA, CDR3 protein. D genes are given only for firm matches. The size of a clone is reported for some rows only, either as once, few or many, or as a class for expanded clones.

>.|TRBJ2-1|.|TRBV6-1
TGTGCCAGCAGTCCCCGCCCCTTCGGGCAGTTCTTC
CASSPRPFGQFF
>many|TRBJ2-1|TRBD2|TRBV7-3
TGTGCCAGCAGCTTGTTGGGACTAGATATGGGTGAGCAGTTCTTC
CASSLLGLDMGEQFF
>many|TRBJ1-4|.|TRBV18
TGTGCCAGCTCCCCGGGGTTCACAACTAATGAAAAACTGTTTTTT
CASSPGFTTNEKLFF
>.|TRBJ1-4|TRBD1|TRBV5-6
TGTGCCAGCAGCTACGACCCGGGACAGGGATATGAAAAACTGTTTTTT
CASSYDPGQGYEKLFF
>many|TRBJ2-7|.|TRBV5-5
TGTGCCAGCAGCTTGAGGGGAGAGCAGTACTTC
CASSLRGEQYF
>many|TRBJ2-1|TRBD1|TRBV20-1
TGCAGTGCTAGATCCAGGACAGGAATTTCCTACAATGAGCAGTTCTTC
CSARSRTGISYNEQFF
>few|TRBJ2-1|TRBD2|TRBV6-2/TRBV6-3
TGTGCCAGCAGTTACTCCTTAGCGGGAGGGCCAACGGATGAGCAGTTCTTC
CASSYSLAGGPTDEQFF
>many|TRBJ2-3|.|TRBV27
TGTGCCAGCATTAAAGGGCTGCCAGATACGCAGTATTTT
CASIKGLPDTQYF
>many|TRBJ2-1|TRBD1|TRBV11-1
TGTGCCAGCAGCTCCCAGACAGGGGGCGCCTACAATGAGCAGTTCTTC
CASSSQTGGAYNEQFF
>many|TRBJ1-6|.|TRBV6-1
TGTGCCAGCAGGACGGATGGATTATCTCTCCACTTT
CASRTDGLSLHF
>few|TRBJ2-7|TRBD2|TRBV7-2
TGTGCCAGCAGCCAAAGACTAGCTGGCTACGAGCAGTACTTC
CASSQRLAGYEQYF
>many|TRBJ2-7|.|TRBV28
TGTGCCAGCAGTTTGTCCCGCGTGGAGGGCTCCTACGAGCAGTACTTC
CASSLSRVEGSYEQYF
>many|TRBJ2-5|.|TRBV7-9
TGTGCCAGCAGCTCACTACAGGAGCAAGAGACCCAGTACTTC
CASSSLQEQETQYF
>many|TRBJ1-5|.|TRBV5-5
TGTGCCAGCAGTATTCTGTCCGGGGGCAATCAGCCCCAGCATTTT
CASSILSGGNQPQHF
>many|TRBJ1-1|.|TRBV20-1
TGCAGTGCGAACAGGGACGGATCGAACACTGAAGCTTTCTTT
CSANRDGSNTEAFF
>.|TRBJ2-1|.|TRBV12-5
TGTGCTAGTGGTTTGGTACCTTTTGATGAGCAGTTCTTC
CASGLVPFDEQFF
>many|TRBJ2-1|TRBD2|TRBV19
TGTGCCAGTACACAAAGCGGGGGGTACTACAATGAGCAGTTCTTC
CASTQSGGYYNEQFF
>many|TRBJ2-1|.|TRBV7-2
TGTGCCAGCAGCCTGAGACAGATAAACAATGAGCAGTTCTTC
CASSLRQINNEQFF
>many|TRBJ2-7|TRBD2|TRBV12-3/TRBV12-4
TGTGCCAGCAGTATGACTAGCAGCGAGCAGTACTTC
CASSMTSSEQYF
>many|TRBJ2-1|TRBD2|TRBV6-1
TGTGCCAGCTGCCTAGCGGGAGGAGACTACAATGAGCAGTTCTTC
CASCLAGGDYNEQFF
>many|TRBJ1-1|.|TRBV7-2
TGTGCCAGCAGCTTAGCACCCGGACCGACGAACACTGAAGCTTTCTTT
CASSLAPGPTNTEAFF
>many|TRBJ2-1|.|TRBV14
TGTGCCAGCAGCCGCTCACAGGGCATGGATGAGCAGTTCTTC
CASSRSQGMDEQFF
>few|TRBJ2-4|.|TRBV3-1
TGTGCCAGCAGTAACGCCAAAAACATTCAGTACTTC
CASSNAKNIQYF
>.|TRBJ1-1|.|TRBV7-3
TGTGCCAGCAGCTTAATCAGACGGGCGATGAACACTGAAGCTTTCTTT
CASSLIRRAMNTEAFF
>many|TRBJ2-7|.|TRBV7-2
TGTGCCAGCAGCGTGAGCAGTAGCCGCAGCGAGCAGTACTTC
CASSVSSSRSEQYF
>few|TRBJ1-6|.|TRBV20-1
TGCAGTGCTGGGACCGGACAGTTTCCCCTCCACTTT
CSAGTGQFPLHF
>many|TRBJ1-1|.|TRBV5-1
TGCGCCAGCAGCCCAACACAGTCCAACTTGAACACTGAAGCTTTCTTT
CASSPTQSNLNTEAFF
>many|TRBJ1-6|.|TRBV3-1
TGTGCCAGCAGCCCCAAAGGAGGGAATTCACCCCTCCACTTT
CASSPKGGNSPLHF
>.|TRBJ2-2|TRBD1|TRBV4-3
TGCGCCAGCAGCCTAAAAGGACAGGGGAACACCGGGGAGCTGTTTTTT
CASSLKGQGNTGELFF
>few|TRBJ2-2|TRBD2|TRBV18
TGTGCCAGCTCACCAAAGTCAGCGGGGGGCACCGGGGAGCTGTTTTTT
CASSPKSAGGTGELFF
>.|TRBJ2-2|.|TRBV29-1
TGCAGCGTAAACAGGGATACCGGGGAGCTGTTTTTT
CSVNRDTGELFF
>few|TRBJ2-2|.|TRBV7-3
TGTGCCAGCAGCTCCGCCAGCGGGGAGCTGTTTTTT
CASSSASGELFF
>many|TRBJ1-2|.|TRBV28
TGTGCCAGCAGTTCAGGGTCCTACGGCTATGGCTACACCTTC
CASSSGSYGYGYTF
>many|TRBJ2-3|.|TRBV6-2/TRBV6-3
TGTGCCAGCAGTTACCGAAAGTCAGATACGCAGTATTTT
CASSYRKSDTQYF